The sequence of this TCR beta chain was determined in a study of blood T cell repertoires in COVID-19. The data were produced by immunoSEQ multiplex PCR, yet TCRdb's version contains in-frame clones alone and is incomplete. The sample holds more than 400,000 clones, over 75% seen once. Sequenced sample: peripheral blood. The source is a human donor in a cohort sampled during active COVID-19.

DNA for the CDR3: TGTGCCAGCAGTCCCCGGGACAGAGCTTCGGATGGCTACACCTTC. Translation gives CASSPRDRASDGYTF. This chain links TRBV2 with TRBJ1-2; TRBD1 agrees at 7 bases. The germline V gene has CDR1 SNHLY and CDR2 FYNNEI. Trimming at V came to 5 bases and at J to 6 bases, leaving 12 bases not matched to a gene. CDR3 length equals 15 residues.